This TCR beta chain was identified in a study of cytomegalovirus exposure and HLA in healthy donors. On this clone itself: The antigen remains unidentified.

Whole-study findings and limits: Presence/absence analyses treated sequencing depth as roughly uniform across donors.

The PCR had 60 Vbeta and 13 Jbeta primers. Profiling relied on immunoSEQ multiplex PCR, and the TCRdb table lists in-frame clones only, not all of them. The profile shows around 92,000 clones, around 80% of them singletons. The TCR originated in a human donor in good health. Sequences were obtained from PBMCs.

CDR3 loop: CASSTQGVPVAYYGYTF. DNA for the CDR3: TGTGCCAGCAGCACACAGGGGGTCCCGGTGGCCTACTATGGCTACACCTTC. The gene calls are TRBV13 and TRBJ1-2; TRBD1 agrees at 8 bases. The CDR3 length is 17 residues. Germline V gives CDR1 PRHDT, CDR2 FYEKMQ (reference sequence). Trimming removed 5 bases from V and 3 bases from J; junction bases left unmatched: 14.